This T cell receptor (beta chain) was recovered during a study of T cell responses to AZD1222 COVID-19 vaccine. The assay was immunoSEQ multiplex PCR, and TCRdb's table has in-frame clones only and misses some. This table has approximately 130,000 clones, 80% to 95% appearing once. The germline gives CDR1 MNHEY, CDR2 SMNVEV (reference sequence). V lost 3 bases to trimming and J lost 0 bases, with 18 bases between them. This CDR3 contains 19 residues. This clone has just one count. The chain combines TRBV27 with TRBJ1-6; D gene uncertain. The material was peripheral blood, obtained on day 0 of AZD1222 vaccination. The sequence derives from an adult in good health. The chain's CDR3 is CASSFSFRLESSYNSPLHF. DNA for the CDR3: TGTGCCAGCAGTTTTTCTTTCAGGTTGGAGAGCTCCTATAATTCACCCCTCCACTTT.